The clone carrying this T cell receptor (beta chain) was detected many times. Its antigen remains unidentified. This sample is drawn from a study of T cells in Graves' hyperthyroidism and ophthalmopathy. Study-wide background: Peripheral blood was obtained at initial diagnosis, preceding any treatment. The study's findings and limits: The model anticipated ophthalmopathy a median about six months pre-onset.

Each person with ophthalmopathy scored at least 3 on the Clinical Activity Score, reached NOSPECS grade 4 or higher, and had been ill under 3 months. Diagnostic decisions used clinical symptoms, serum thyroxine and TRAb, thyroid ultrasound and orbital computed tomography. The CDR3 extends over 15 amino acids. The V gene's germline CDR1 is SNHLY and CDR2 FYNNEI. The V and J ends lost 1 base and 8 bases respectively, with 15 bases between them. RNA transcripts gave rise to amplified TCR beta CDR3 regions. HTBI primers were the set used in a first-round RT-PCR of the TCR CDR3. TCRdb recomputed calls from the multiplex PCR reads with MiXCR, one row per CDR3 protein. The table shows around 290,000 distinct CDR3 sequences, with about a sixth occurring only once.

The V call is TRBV2, the J call TRBJ2-1, with TRBD2 as a possible D gene (6 bases). Material for sequencing was blood. The receptor was derived from a woman in her sixties with Graves' ophthalmopathy. The chain's CDR3 is CASSEGRGGLDEQFF. The CDR3 nucleotides are TGTGCCAGCAGTGAAGGGCGGGGCGGACTCGATGAGCAGTTCTTC.